One and the same sample provided the 6 T cell receptor beta chains below, sequenced in a study of CD8+ T cells in alopecia areata. Sequencing templates came from extracted RNA that was reverse transcribed into cDNA. Data came from immunoSEQ multiplex PCR; TCRdb stores just in-frame clones and leaves some out. In the table there are tens of thousands of clones, roughly 80% of which are singletons. Sequenced sample: NKG2D-low CD8+ T cells sorted from blood. The receptors here all came from a human donor with alopecia areata.

The chain uses TRBV7-9 and TRBJ1-1; no definite D call. Germline values: CDR1 SEHNR, CDR2 FQNEAQ (reference sequence). V lost 0 bases to trimming and J lost 7 bases, with 12 bases between them. The CDR3 sequence is 14 residues long. CDR3 sequence reads: CASSLARDVNEAFF. The CDR3 coding sequence is TGTGCCAGCAGCTTAGCACGAGACGTAAATGAAGCTTTCTTT.

The chain joins TRBV27 to TRBJ2-1, with 10 bases lining up with TRBD2. The CDR3 runs 15 residues. The V segment lost 5 bases and the J segment 4 bases; nucleotides outside the gene matches: 5. CDR1 and CDR2 (germline): MNHEY, SMNVEV (reference sequence). DNA for the CDR3: TGTGCCAGCAGTCCTGGGACTAGCGTGTACAATGAGCAGTTCTTC. It translates to CASSPGTSVYNEQFF.

This rearrangement joins TRBV2 to TRBJ1-6; 7 nucleotides match TRBD1. V lost 6 bases, J lost 7 bases, and 3 bases stayed unmatched. Per the germline V gene, CDR1 is SNHLY and CDR2 is FYNNEI. The length of the CDR3 is 13 residues. CDR3 in amino acids: CASSPGGNSPLHF. The CDR3 nucleotides are TGTGCCAGCAGCCCAGGGGGGAATTCACCCCTCCACTTT.

This chain connects TRBV13 to TRBJ1-1; 8 positions match TRBD1. Per germline, CDR1 PRHDT and CDR2 FYEKMQ (reference sequence). This CDR3 spans 15 amino acids. V lost 7 bases, J lost 0 bases, and 7 bases stayed unmatched. The CDR3 DNA follows: TGTGCCAGCACCACCGACAGGGGAATGAACACTGAAGCTTTCTTT. Translating it yields CASTTDRGMNTEAFF.

The rearrangement links TRBV27 to TRBJ2-1, with 11 bases matching TRBD2. With 2 bases clipped from V and 4 bases from J, the junction kept 4 bases outside the gene matches. Germline loops: CDR1 MNHEY, CDR2 SMNVEV (reference sequence). The CDR3 consists of 16 residues. The CDR3 loop reads CASSLGTSGLYNEQFF. DNA for the CDR3: TGTGCCAGCAGTTTAGGGACTAGCGGTCTTTACAATGAGCAGTTCTTC.

The chain joins TRBV7-9 to TRBJ2-7; 7 bases fit TRBD1. The CDR3 has 15 residues. CDR1 SEHNR and CDR2 FQNEAQ come from the germline V gene (reference sequence). V lost 5 bases and J lost 3; bases outside the gene matches: 10. In DNA, the CDR3 is TGTGCCAGCAGCCAAGATGGACAGGAGATCTACGAGCAGTACTTC. Its translation is CASSQDGQEIYEQYF.